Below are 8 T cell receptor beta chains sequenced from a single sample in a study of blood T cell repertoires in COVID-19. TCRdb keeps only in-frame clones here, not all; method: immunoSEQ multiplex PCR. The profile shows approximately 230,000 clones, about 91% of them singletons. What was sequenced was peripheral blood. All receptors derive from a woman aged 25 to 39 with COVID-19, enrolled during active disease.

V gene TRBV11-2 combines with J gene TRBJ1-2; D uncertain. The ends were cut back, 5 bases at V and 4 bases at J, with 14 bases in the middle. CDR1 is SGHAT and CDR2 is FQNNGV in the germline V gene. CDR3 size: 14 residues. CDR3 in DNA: TGTGCCAGCAGCACCCAAGTAGGACTCTATGGCTACACCTTC. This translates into CASSTQVGLYGYTF. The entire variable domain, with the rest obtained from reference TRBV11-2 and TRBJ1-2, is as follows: EAGVAQSPRYKIIEKRQSVAFWCNPISGHATLYWYQQILGQGPKLLIQFQNNGVVDDSQLPKDRFSAERLKGVDSTLKIQPAKLEDSAVYLCASSTQVGLYGYTFGSGTRLTVV.

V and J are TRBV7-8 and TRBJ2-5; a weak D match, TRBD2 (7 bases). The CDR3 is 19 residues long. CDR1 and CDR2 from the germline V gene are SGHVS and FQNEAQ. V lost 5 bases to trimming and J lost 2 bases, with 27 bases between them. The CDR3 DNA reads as TGTGCCAGCAGCAAGACAAGGGGGACCGGGCGGGGGCTGCAAGAGACCCAGTACTTC. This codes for CASSKTRGTGRGLQETQYF. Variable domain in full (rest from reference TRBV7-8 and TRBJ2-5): GAGVSQSPRYKVAKRGQDVALRCDPISGHVSLFWYQQALGQGPEFLTYFQNEAQLDKSGLPSDRFFAERPEGSVSTLKIQRTQQEDSAVYLCASSKTRGTGRGLQETQYFGPGTRLLVL.

CDR3 sequence: CAIGGGQGGQPQHF. The CDR3 nucleotides read TGTGCCATCGGGGGTGGACAGGGCGGTCAGCCCCAGCATTTT. The rearrangement links TRBV10-3 to TRBJ1-5; 8 nucleotides agree with TRBD1. Germline CDR1 is ENHRY and CDR2 is SYGVKD. There are 14 residues in the CDR3. V lost 8 bases to trimming and J lost 6 bases; unmatched junction nucleotides: 9.

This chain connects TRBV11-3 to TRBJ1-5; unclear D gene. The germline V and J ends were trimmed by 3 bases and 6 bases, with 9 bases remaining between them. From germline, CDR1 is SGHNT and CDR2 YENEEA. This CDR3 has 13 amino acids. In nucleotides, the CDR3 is TGTGCCAGCAGCTTGAGATCGGGTCAGCCCCAGCATTTT. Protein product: CASSLRSGQPQHF.

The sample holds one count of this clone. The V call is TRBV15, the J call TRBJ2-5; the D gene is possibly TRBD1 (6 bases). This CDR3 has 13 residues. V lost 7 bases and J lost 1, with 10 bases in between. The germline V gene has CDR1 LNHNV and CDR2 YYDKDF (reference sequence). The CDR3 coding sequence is TGTGCCACCACGGACAGCATCCAAGAGACCCAGTACTTC. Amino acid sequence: CATTDSIQETQYF.

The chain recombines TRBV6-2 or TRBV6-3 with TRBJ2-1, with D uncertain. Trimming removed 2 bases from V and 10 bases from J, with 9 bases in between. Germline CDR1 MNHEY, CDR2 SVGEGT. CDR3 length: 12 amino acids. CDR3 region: CASSYPAREQFF. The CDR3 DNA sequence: TGTGCCAGCAGTTACCCGGCCAGGGAGCAGTTCTTC.

CDR3 sequence reads: CASTPGLAGYNEQFF. CDR3 nucleotide sequence: TGTGCCAGCACCCCGGGACTAGCGGGATACAATGAGCAGTTCTTC. The V gene is TRBV6-5, the J gene TRBJ2-1, with 13 nucleotides matching TRBD2. V dropped 7 bases and J dropped 4; count of bases not matched to a gene: 4. Germline-derived CDR1 and CDR2 are MNHEY and SVGAGI. The CDR3 contains 15 residues.

CDR3 DNA: TGTGCCAGCAGTTTCATAACTAGCGGGGGCCAGTATTCGCAGTACTTC. Translating gives CASSFITSGGQYSQYF. J is TRBJ2-5 and V is TRBV27; 11 bases align to TRBD2. The trim removed 3 bases at V and 11 bases at J, leaving 14 bases unmatched. Germline V CDR1 and CDR2: MNHEY, SMNVEV (reference sequence). This CDR3 region has 16 residues.